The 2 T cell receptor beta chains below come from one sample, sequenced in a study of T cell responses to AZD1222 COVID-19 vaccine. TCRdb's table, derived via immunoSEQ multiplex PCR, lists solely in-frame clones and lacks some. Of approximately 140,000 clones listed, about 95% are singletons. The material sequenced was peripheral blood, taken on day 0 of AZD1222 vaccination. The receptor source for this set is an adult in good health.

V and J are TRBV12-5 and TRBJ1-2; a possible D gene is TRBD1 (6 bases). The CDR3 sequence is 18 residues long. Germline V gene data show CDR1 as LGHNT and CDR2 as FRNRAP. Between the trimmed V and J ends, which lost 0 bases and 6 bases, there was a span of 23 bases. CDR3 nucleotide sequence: TGTGCTAGTGGTTTGGTACCTAACAGGGAAGAGCGGGACCATGGCTACACCTTC. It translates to CASGLVPNREERDHGYTF.

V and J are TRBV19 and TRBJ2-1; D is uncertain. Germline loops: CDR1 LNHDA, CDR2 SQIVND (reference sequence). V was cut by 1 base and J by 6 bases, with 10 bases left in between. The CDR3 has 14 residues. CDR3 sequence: CASSIAATGNEQFF. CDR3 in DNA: TGTGCCAGTAGTATAGCGGCCACGGGCAATGAGCAGTTCTTC.